The sequence of this T cell receptor (beta chain) was determined in a study of T cell responses to AZD1222 COVID-19 vaccine listed by TCRdb under 2021. Describing the broader study: Because spike-specific TCR depth and breadth did not differ between the two schedules, AZD1222 recipients who got a second dose at roughly 4 weeks were pooled with those who got a second dose at roughly 12 weeks. A total of approximately 240 trial participants underwent TCR sequencing, of whom about 200 had received two doses of AZD1222 and roughly 26 had received two doses of the MenACWY control vaccine. Trial participants were enrolled into age subgroups of 18-55, 56-69 and 70-plus years, which contained 148, 28 and 57 TCR-sequenced participants, respectively. Study-wide findings and limitations: The vaccine-associated CD4 TCRs covered the entire spike protein, and the dominant responses fell in regions 160-218 and 743-854. In the small 56-69-year group, the increase in depth fell short of significance, most likely because of low power. Conclusions about previously exposed vaccinees are limited, since just six AZD1222 recipients were seropositive for SARS-CoV-2 at baseline. No day 14 peak-response samples were available, so repertoires were characterized only after the peak T cell response. Most participants were white British and females outnumbered males, and the authors suggested that clonal diversity may have been underestimated. Epitopes outside the regions mutated in the B.1.351 and B.1.1.7 variants were reportedly recognized by nearly half of the unique spike-specific TCRs. Spike-specific TCR breadth and depth rose significantly after two AZD1222 doses compared with day 0 and with MenACWY recipients.

The CDR3 regions of human TCRbeta chains were analyzed by immunosequencing. Concerning the study's data processing: TCRs in the repertoires were compared against a reference library of SARS-CoV-2-specific TCRs that had been generated with the MIRA antigen-specificity platform. Breadth meant the fraction of unique TCRs that were SARS-CoV-2-associated, whereas depth meant the fraction of total T cells that were SARS-CoV-2-associated. Each spike-specific TCR was assigned to its reactive spike region and to a CD4 or CD8 class using the MIRA data. Log10-transformed breadth and depth values were compared by one-way ANOVA with Sidak's multiple comparisons tests. TCRdb holds this immuneACCESS table with in-frame rearrangements only. Some clones are missing; in checked studies, unresolved V genes explain under half, and the rest has no known cause. V, J and clone size are taken as reported in that table, and D and trimming were inferred from the DNA itself. For this sample the table gives more than 50,000 clones, of which around 89% were detected only once. Roughly 2.1% of the sample is held by the ten biggest clonotypes.

Sequences MDHEN (CDR1) and SYDVKM (CDR2) are obtained from the germline V gene. V gives up 7 bases and J gives up 7 bases, and the segment between their germline ends measures 19 bases. The CDR3 runs 14 residues from the cysteine to the phenylalanine. Only CDR3 DNA is held: 42 bases, read in frame from base 1. In light of the paper, this sample's time point label describes: baseline before first vaccination. Samples from vaccinated people were obtained from the UK trials COV001 and COV002, which included a single-blind randomized controlled phase 2/3 trial of AZD1222 (ChAdOx1 nCoV-19) in healthy adults. For TCRbeta chain sequencing, PBMC samples were collected from trial participants at day 0 and at day 28 after the second dose. A remark on this clone: Its antigen specificity is not known. Base qualities are not provided; no much larger clone lies one nucleotide away.

The sample in question was peripheral blood, obtained on day 0 of AZD1222 vaccination. The source is an adult in good health. The chain uses TRBV28 and TRBJ1-2, and TRBD1 may be the D gene, going by 5 matching bases. The CDR3 protein: CASIEGGGQGGYTF. The DNA is as follows: TGTGCCAGCATCGAGGGTGGGGGTCAGGGTGGCTACACCTTC.